The present TCR beta chain was sequenced within a study of blood T cell repertoires in COVID-19. Study as a whole: The United States, Italy and Spain provided the acute and convalescent COVID-19 samples. Sample material is recorded as cDNA or gDNA derived from T cells, B-cell-depleted T cells, or PBMCs.

This clone was recorded only once. Source study methods: Counts of nucleated cells, estimated from reference gene primer amplification, were obtained. Libraries were prepared by immunoSEQ multiplex PCR; TCRdb keeps only in-frame clonotypes and omits some of them. V, J and clone size are taken as reported in that table, and D and trimming were inferred from the DNA itself. Among nearly 60,000 clones, about 85% were seen once, and the ten largest hold around 4.5%. This CDR3 comprises 14 residues. Germline CDR1 SGHTA, CDR2 FQGTGA. V dropped 4 bases and J dropped 5; count of bases not matched to a gene: 1.

The sequencing sample was made of peripheral blood. This receptor was taken from a man aged 35 to 55 with active COVID-19. V is TRBV7-3 and J is TRBJ2-7; 14 bases fit TRBD2. The CDR3 nucleotides are TGTGCCAGCAGCTCGGGACTAGCGGGAGACGAGCAGTACTTC. Amino acid sequence: CASSSGLAGDEQYF.